This T cell receptor (beta chain) was sequenced during a study of blood T cell repertoires in COVID-19. Study in general: The United States, Italy and Spain supplied acute and convalescent COVID-19 samples. Sources were T cells, B-cell-depleted T cells, or PBMCs; the material itself was cDNA or gDNA.

Original data processing: Amplification of reference gene primers was used by the study to estimate nucleated cell counts. The method was immunoSEQ multiplex PCR; TCRdb's version includes in-frame clones alone and lacks a portion of them. V, J and clone size were drawn from that table, and D and trimming were deduced from the DNA. The sample includes around 260,000 clones, around four fifths seen only once; the top ten take approximately 4%. This sequence originates from a man aged 55 to 70 with acute or convalescent COVID-19. Sequenced: peripheral blood.

The CDR3: CASSYQGGNQPQHF. The CDR3 coding sequence is TGTGCCAGCTCTTATCAAGGGGGCAATCAGCCCCAGCATTTT. The chain joins TRBV6-5 to TRBJ1-5; a weak D match, TRBD1 (5 bases). This CDR3 region has 14 residues. V lost 8 bases to trimming and J lost 2 bases, with 13 bases between them. The germline gives CDR1 MNHEY, CDR2 SVGAGI.